The clone carrying this T cell receptor (beta chain) was seen a handful of times. The CDR3 has 16 amino acids. Trimming took off 0 bases at V and 2 bases at J, with 11 bases between the two ends. Germline CDR1 is LGHNA and CDR2 is YSLEER. In the PCR, 60 Vbeta and 13 Jbeta primers were used. Using immunoSEQ multiplex PCR, the repertoire was profiled, and TCRdb retains in-frame clones only, with some absent. The table includes just under 95,000 clones, roughly 80% detected once. These data belong to a study of cytomegalovirus exposure and HLA in healthy donors. The gene calls are TRBV4-3 and TRBJ1-5; no firm D call. The sample was PBMCs. The source is a man aged 45 to 65 in good health and CMV-seropositive. In nucleotides, the CDR3 is TGCGCCAGCAGCCAAGATACCGGGTTGGGCAATCAGCCCCAGCATTTT. Translated, it gives CASSQDTGLGNQPQHF.